This T cell receptor beta chain was observed in a study of blood T cell repertoires in COVID-19. This CDR3 is 17 amino acids long. Per the original methods: Nucleated cell counts were estimated from reference gene primer amplification. Using immunoSEQ multiplex PCR, the repertoire was profiled, and TCRdb retains in-frame clones only, with some absent. The V and J calls and the clone size are those of that table, but D and trimming were determined from the DNA. The table includes around 160,000 clones, around 87% detected once. The V and J genes are TRBV21-1 and TRBJ1-2; the table's D call TRBD1 went unverified against the DNA. TRBV21-1 is reported as a pseudogene. Source material: peripheral blood. The receptor was isolated from a man older than 75 with acute or convalescent COVID-19. As DNA, the CDR3 is TGTGCCAGCAGCACGAAAGCCGGAGACAGAGAACACTATGGCTACACCTTC. Translated, it gives CASSTKAGDREHYGYTF.